The 27 T cell receptor beta chains listed next were all sequenced from one sample in a study of radiotherapy plus CTLA-4 blockade in lung cancer (dated 2018 in TCRdb). The library relied on the immunoSEQ multiplex PCR assay. TCRdb took this table from immuneACCESS and kept in-frame rearrangements with V and J called. Such tables lack part of the clones; where checked against another copy, unresolved V genes explain under half of the gap, and the rest is unexplained. The sample table records approximately 80,000 clones; approximately 73% of these occur just once. Of the sample, roughly 9.8% falls within the top ten clones. This specimen was peripheral blood, taken from a patient treated with radiotherapy plus ipilimumab. These receptor sequences come from a human donor with non-small cell lung cancer whose response to radiotherapy plus ipilimumab could not be evaluated.

The chain is built from TRBV5-1 and TRBJ2-3; TRBD2 aligns across 8 bases. The V gene end was trimmed by 2 bases and the J gene end by 3 bases; junction bases not matched to a gene: 8. The CDR3 is 16 residues long. CDR1 and CDR2 (germline): SGHRS, YFSETQ. The chain's CDR3 is CASSLNGRGVTDTQYF. The CDR3 DNA sequence: TGCGCCAGCAGCTTAAATGGGCGGGGGGTGACAGATACGCAGTATTTT.

The table lists this clone with many counts. The V gene is TRBV5-3, the J gene TRBJ2-7; perhaps TRBD2 as D (5 bases). TRBV5-3 is an ORF for which the function is uncertain. Trimming removed 5 bases from V and 5 bases from J, with 17 bases in between. The CDR3 contains 14 residues. CDR3 in DNA: TGTGCCAGAAGTTCTATTGGACCTAGCCACGAGCAGTACTTC. It translates to CARSSIGPSHEQYF.

This clone occurred once. CDR3 DNA sequence: TGCGCCAGCAGCTTGACACTAGAGACCTACAATGAGCAGTTCTTC. This translates into CASSLTLETYNEQFF. The chain employs TRBV5-1 and TRBJ2-1, with a possible D match to TRBD2 (5 bases). The V end was cut by 1 base, the J end by 2 bases, with 10 bases between. The CDR3 is 15 residues long. Germline assignment: CDR1 SGHRS and CDR2 YFSETQ.

The sample holds a few counts of this clone. This CDR3 reads CAWSPLYRRSNEQFF. DNA of the CDR3: TGTGCCTGGAGTCCTCTCTATAGGAGGAGCAATGAGCAGTTCTTC. This chain joins TRBV30 and TRBJ2-1, with D maybe TRBD2 (5 bases). V gave up 2 bases and J gave up 6 bases, with 17 bases separating them. The CDR3 runs 15 residues. From germline, CDR1 is GTSNPN and CDR2 SVGIG (reference sequence).

The chain is built from TRBV9 and TRBJ2-5, with 7 bases identical to TRBD1. The ends lost 0 bases at V and 3 bases at J; junction bases unmatched: 2. The CDR3 runs to 14 residues. CDR1 is SGDLS, CDR2 YYNGEE, per germline. CDR3 protein: CASSVDTGEETQYF. In DNA, the CDR3 is TGTGCCAGCAGCGTAGACACAGGGGAAGAGACCCAGTACTTC.

The genes are TRBV13 and TRBJ2-5; D might be TRBD2 (7 bases). The CDR3 runs to 15 residues. Germline V gene lookup returns CDR1 PRHDT and CDR2 FYEKMQ (reference sequence). V lost 7 bases and J 1 base, leaving 16 bases between the germline ends. The CDR3 DNA sequence: TGTGCCAGCAAGCATAGGGGGAGGGGCCAAGAGACCCAGTACTTC. Translation: CASKHRGRGQETQYF.

This clone appeared a few times. The chain combines TRBV19 with TRBJ1-2; maybe TRBD1 (6 bases). Germline V gene lookup returns CDR1 LNHDA and CDR2 SQIVND (reference sequence). V was pared by 3 bases and J by 8 bases, with 16 bases between. This CDR3 has 14 amino acids. CDR3 in amino acids: CASSISARGQGYTF. CDR3 DNA sequence: TGTGCCAGTAGTATTTCGGCCAGGGGACAAGGCTACACCTTC.

The table lists this clone with a few counts. This chain uses TRBV19 with TRBJ1-5, with 7 bases that match TRBD1. This CDR3 spans 15 amino acids. Germline-derived CDR1 and CDR2 are LNHDA and SQIVND (reference sequence). V lost 5 bases and J lost 1; bases outside the gene matches: 5. The DNA for the CDR3 is TGTGCCAGTAGTTGGCAGACAGGGAGCAATCAGCCCCAGCATTTT. This codes for CASSWQTGSNQPQHF.

The CDR3: CASSLRGLYEQYF. CDR3 nucleotide sequence: TGTGCCAGCAGCTTAAGGGGACTTTACGAGCAGTACTTC. The chain couples TRBV7-2 to TRBJ2-7, with D possibly TRBD2 on 6 matching bases. The CDR3 runs to 13 residues. Trimming removed 2 bases from V and 4 bases from J, with 9 bases in between. Germline V CDR1 and CDR2: SGHTA, FQGNSA.

V gene TRBV9 combines with J gene TRBJ2-3; TRBD1 matches 12 bases. V shed 4 bases and J 2 bases; nucleotides not matched to a gene: 8. CDR1 and CDR2 (germline): SGDLS, YYNGEE. This CDR3 region has 17 residues. CDR3 loop: CASSYGTGGMITDTQYF. CDR3 bases: TGTGCCAGCAGCTACGGGACAGGGGGCATGATCACAGATACGCAGTATTTT.

As regards this clone: This same CDR3 is encoded by further DNA sequences in the sample. The chain couples TRBV2 to TRBJ2-5; no firm D call. Germline V CDR1 and CDR2: SNHLY, FYNNEI. The length of the CDR3 is 13 residues. V lost 4 bases and J 1 base, leaving 7 bases between the germline ends. DNA for the CDR3: TGTGCCAGCAGTGGTACGGGCCAAGAGACCCAGTACTTC. Protein sequence: CASSGTGQETQYF.

The genes are TRBV19 and TRBJ2-3; 12 bases fit TRBD2. The V segment lost 5 bases and the J segment 2 bases; nucleotides outside the gene matches: 11. Germline values: CDR1 LNHDA, CDR2 SQIVND (reference sequence). The CDR3 is 18 amino acids. CDR3 region: CASSEPCGLAGHTDTQYF. Here the CDR3 DNA reads TGTGCCAGTAGTGAGCCGTGCGGACTAGCGGGGCACACAGATACGCAGTATTTT.

The chain uses TRBV7-2 and TRBJ1-1, with D maybe TRBD1 (5 bases). Trimming stripped 5 bases from V and 0 bases from J, with 13 bases between. The CDR3 spans 15 residues. Germline V lookup: CDR1 SGHTA, CDR2 FQGNSA. CDR3 DNA: TGTGCCAGCAGCCGGAATGGGGGGATGAACACTGAAGCTTTCTTT. The encoded protein is CASSRNGGMNTEAFF.

CDR3 residues: CASSQDLQGWGYGYTF. The CDR3 bases are TGCGCCAGCAGCCAAGATCTTCAGGGTTGGGGCTATGGCTACACCTTC. The chain couples TRBV4-1 to TRBJ1-2; tentatively, D is TRBD1 (5 bases). Germline V gene lookup returns CDR1 MGHRA and CDR2 YSYEKL. The CDR3 covers 16 residues. The germline V and J ends were trimmed by 0 bases and 4 bases, with 15 bases remaining between them.

This clone has a handful of counts. The rearrangement links TRBV6-5 to TRBJ2-7, with TRBD1 matching 7 bases. This CDR3 spans 14 amino acids. V lost 5 bases, J lost 2 bases, and 6 bases stayed unmatched. Germline CDR1 is MNHEY and CDR2 is SVGAGI. The CDR3 DNA reads TGTGCCAGCAGTGAAGACGGACAGGCCTACGAGCAGTACTTC. Translating it yields CASSEDGQAYEQYF.

The rearrangement uses TRBV9 and TRBJ2-3; 14 bases agree with TRBD2. The CDR3 is 17 amino acids. J was trimmed by 2 bases and V by 0 bases; bases with no gene match: 2. Germline V gene data show CDR1 as SGDLS and CDR2 as YYNGEE. The chain's CDR3 is CASSVGLAGGFTDTQYF. Written as DNA, the CDR3 is TGTGCCAGCAGCGTAGGACTAGCGGGGGGGTTCACAGATACGCAGTATTTT.

The chain links TRBV1 to TRBJ1-2. TRBV1 is labeled a pseudogene. CDR3 length: 15 residues. CDR3 nucleotides: TGCACCAGCAGCCAAGGGGTCAGCTCCTCGGGGGGCTACACCTTC. This sequence encodes CTSSQGVSSSGGYTF.

The chain is built from TRBV7-8 and TRBJ2-1; TRBD2 agrees at 8 bases. The ends lost 0 bases at V and 14 bases at J; junction bases unmatched: 6. CDR1 is SGHVS and CDR2 is FQNEAQ in the germline V gene. This CDR3 region has 13 residues. As DNA, the CDR3 is TGTGCCAGCAGCTTAGCGGGACTAGATCCAAAGTTCTTC. This translates into CASSLAGLDPKFF.

The rearrangement links TRBV4-1 to TRBJ1-2; 7 nucleotides align to TRBD1. Looked up from germline, CDR1 is MGHRA and CDR2 is YSYEKL. J was trimmed by 4 bases and V by 6 bases; bases with no gene match: 5. This CDR3 contains 13 residues. In DNA, the CDR3 is TGCGCCAGCAGTCGACAGGGAAGCTATGGCTACACCTTC. This translates into CASSRQGSYGYTF.

The V call is TRBV11-2, the J call TRBJ1-1; unclear D gene. The V gene's germline CDR1 is SGHAT and CDR2 FQNNGV. This CDR3 is 13 amino acids long. The V end was cut by 5 bases, the J end by 1 base, with 8 bases between. The CDR3 here is CASSLGENTEAFF. In DNA, the CDR3 is TGTGCCAGCAGCCTTGGAGAGAACACTGAAGCTTTCTTT.

The rearrangement links TRBV4-2 to TRBJ2-5, with 7 nucleotides matching TRBD2. The DNA end is a closer match to TRBJ2-7, so the J assignment may be wrong. The CDR3 covers 16 residues. Germline lookup yields CDR1 LGHNA and CDR2 YNFKEQ. The CDR3 sequence is CASSQVEGGPLHEQYF. The CDR3 coding sequence is TGTGCCAGCAGCCAAGTGGAGGGAGGGCCCCTCCACGAGCAGTACTTC.

The J gene is TRBJ2-5, the V gene TRBV5-1, with 14 bases fitting TRBD2. CDR1 and CDR2 (germline): SGHRS, YFSETQ. V dropped 4 bases and J dropped 5; count of bases not matched to a gene: 7. This CDR3 comprises 16 residues. The CDR3 region has the DNA TGCGCCAGCAGCCCTGGGACTAGCGGGAGACTGGAGACCCAGTACTTC. It yields the protein CASSPGTSGRLETQYF. The full variable domain, rest sourced from reference TRBV5-1 and TRBJ2-5, is KAGVTQTPRYLIKTRGQQVTLSCSPISGHRSVSWYQQTPGQGLQFLFEYFSETQRNKGNFPGRFSGRQFSNSRSEMNVSTLELGDSALYLCASSPGTSGRLETQYFGPGTRLLVL.

The genes are TRBV25-1 and TRBJ1-2; maybe TRBD1 (5 bases). The CDR3 runs 16 residues. Germline lookup yields CDR1 MGHDK and CDR2 SYGVNS. V was pared by 1 base and J by 4 bases, with 16 bases between. CDR3 sequence reads: CASSELYRRGFYGYTF. CDR3 DNA: TGTGCCAGCAGTGAATTGTATCGACGGGGGTTCTATGGCTACACCTTC.

This clone was observed once. The rearrangement uses TRBV10-3 and TRBJ2-5, with 8 bases lining up with TRBD1. Trimming at V came to 5 bases and at J to 3 bases, leaving 2 bases not matched to a gene. This CDR3 comprises 13 residues. The germline gives CDR1 ENHRY, CDR2 SYGVKD. CDR3 in DNA: TGTGCCATCAGTCCGGGACAGGAAGAGACCCAGTACTTC. This gives the protein CAISPGQEETQYF.

The chain employs TRBV11-3 and TRBJ1-2, with D hard to call. There are 13 residues in the CDR3. V dropped 4 bases and J dropped 2 bases, with 8 bases sitting between them. CDR1 is SGHNT, CDR2 YENEEA, per germline. CDR3 nucleotide sequence: TGTGCCAGCAGCTATGACATCAACTATGGCTACACCTTC. Amino acid sequence: CASSYDINYGYTF. The whole variable domain, filled in from reference TRBV11-3 and TRBJ1-2, reads EAGVVQSPRYKIIEKKQPVAFWCNPISGHNTLYWYLQNLGQGPELLIRYENEEAVDDSQLPKDRFSAERLKGVDSTLKIQPAELGDSAVYLCASSYDINYGYTFGSGTRLTVV.

V gene TRBV2 combines with J gene TRBJ2-5; the D is unclear. The CDR3 runs 12 residues. V was pared by 10 bases and J by 1 base, with 10 bases between. CDR1 is SNHLY and CDR2 is FYNNEI in the germline V gene. CDR3 DNA: TGTGCCACAAAGCTGCTCCAAGAGACCCAGTACTTC. Its protein is CATKLLQETQYF. The complete variable domain, with remaining parts taken from reference TRBV2 and TRBJ2-5, reads EPEVTQTPSHQVTQMGQEVILRCVPISNHLYFYWYRQILGQKVEFLVSFYNNEISEKSEIFDDQFSVERPDGSNFTLKIRSTKLEDSAMYFCATKLLQETQYFGPGTRLLVL.

V is TRBV5-1 and J is TRBJ1-1; the D gene is possibly TRBD1 (5 bases). This CDR3 has 15 amino acids. Germline V gene lookup returns CDR1 SGHRS and CDR2 YFSETQ. Trimming pared 0 bases from V and 2 bases from J, leaving 11 bases between. The DNA of the CDR3 is TGCGCCAGCAGCTTGGACGCCAGGGCTAACACTGAAGCTTTCTTT. It encodes CASSLDARANTEAFF.